These 10 T cell receptor beta chains share one sample of origin, sequenced in a study of cytomegalovirus exposure and HLA in healthy donors. PCR employed 60 Vbeta and 13 Jbeta primers. TCRdb keeps only in-frame clones here, not all; method: immunoSEQ multiplex PCR. The sample has tens of thousands of clones, approximately 64% seen once. Material for sequencing was PBMCs. The receptor set was obtained from a woman between 50 and 59 years old in good health and CMV-seropositive.

This chain uses TRBV19 with TRBJ1-4; TRBD1 matches at 8 bases. The CDR3 spans 13 residues. The V and J ends lost 5 bases and 15 bases, in that order; junction bases with no gene match: 11. CDR1 and CDR2 (germline): LNHDA, SQIVND (reference sequence). The CDR3 DNA is TGTGCCAGTAGTGAGGACAGGGCACACGGATTGTTTTTT. Its translation is CASSEDRAHGLFF.

The chain recombines TRBV15 with TRBJ2-5; maybe TRBD1 (6 bases). The germline CDR1 and CDR2 sequences are LNHNV and YYDKDF (reference sequence). Trimming shortened V by 0 bases and J by 3 bases, and 11 bases separated the two germline ends. The CDR3 is 15 amino acids. CDR3 DNA sequence: TGTGCCACCAGCAGAGATCCGAGACAGGAAGAGACCCAGTACTTC. Protein sequence: CATSRDPRQEETQYF. The full variable domain, with the rest looked up from reference TRBV15 and TRBJ2-5, is DAMVIQNPRYQVTQFGKPVTLSCSQTLNHNVMYWYQQKSSQAPKLLFHYYDKDFNNEADTPDNFQSRRPNTSFCFLDIRSPGLGDTAMYLCATSRDPRQEETQYFGPGTRLLVL.

This chain uses TRBV7-2 with TRBJ1-1; 7 nucleotides line up with TRBD1. Germline V gene lookup returns CDR1 SGHTA and CDR2 FQGNSA. The junction had 5 bases not matched to a gene; V was cut back by 3 bases and J by 1 base. This CDR3 is built from 15 residues. In DNA, the CDR3 is TGTGCCAGCAGCTTCTTGGGACAGAAGAACACTGAAGCTTTCTTT. This translates into CASSFLGQKNTEAFF.

The chain carries TRBV20-1 and TRBJ1-2; maybe TRBD1 (5 bases). Germline-derived CDR1 and CDR2 are DFQATT and SNEGSKA (reference sequence). The CDR3 covers 11 residues. Trimming removed 5 bases from V and 4 bases from J, with 8 bases in between. The chain's CDR3 is CSALDTYGYTF. The CDR3 nucleotides read TGCAGTGCTTTGGACACCTATGGCTACACCTTC.

Concerning this clone itself: At one boundary the junction diverges from the germline segment, which might be a read error. The chain carries TRBV7-9 and TRBJ2-3; D may be TRBD2 (6 bases). Germline V gene sequence: CDR1 SEHNR, CDR2 FQNEAQ (reference sequence). The CDR3 has 12 residues. CDR3 sequence (DNA): TGTTCCAGCAGCTTAGGTCTAGCGCAGCAGTATTTT. It specifies CSSSLGLAQQYF. The variable domain in full, completed from reference TRBV7-9 and TRBJ2-3, reads DTGVSQNPRHKITKRGQNVTFRCDPISEHNRLYWYRQTLGQGPEFLTYFQNEAQLEKSRLLSDRFSAERPKGSFSTLEIQRTEQGDSAMYLCSSSLGLAQQYFGPGTRLTVL.

V and J are TRBV7-6 and TRBJ1-1; D ambiguous. This CDR3 is 16 amino acids long. Looked up from germline, CDR1 is SGHVS and CDR2 is FNYEAQ. Deletions cut 4 bases from V and 1 base from J, with 16 bases between. CDR3 bases: TGTGCCAGCAGCTCTTATGGGGAGGCGGGGAACACTGAAGCTTTCTTT. Amino acids: CASSSYGEAGNTEAFF.

This rearrangement joins TRBV27 to TRBJ1-1; maybe TRBD1 (5 bases). The germline V gene has CDR1 MNHEY and CDR2 SMNVEV (reference sequence). CDR3 length equals 18 residues. Between the trimmed V and J ends, which lost 5 bases and 4 bases, there was a span of 26 bases. The CDR3 nucleotides read TGTGCCAGCAGTACCCACGATCGAATCCAGGGTCCCAGCACTGAAGCTTTCTTT. Protein sequence: CASSTHDRIQGPSTEAFF.

The rearrangement joins TRBV7-6 to TRBJ1-4; the match to TRBD1 covers 9 bases. The CDR3 has 16 amino acids. Germline V lookup: CDR1 SGHVS, CDR2 FNYEAQ. After removal of 4 bases from V and 8 bases from J, the junction contained 11 bases not matched to a gene. The CDR3 loop is CASSSGTGSSGEKLFF. CDR3 DNA sequence: TGTGCCAGCAGCTCCGGGACAGGGAGTAGTGGGGAAAAACTGTTTTTT.

This clone has just one count. The rearrangement joins TRBV27 to TRBJ1-1; D gene uncertain. In germline, CDR1 is MNHEY, CDR2 SMNVEV (reference sequence). The CDR3 sequence is 18 residues long. V gave up 9 bases and J gave up 3 bases, with 29 bases separating them. The CDR3 nucleotides are TGTGCCAGTTCGCCCCTGGGCGTCGTCGTCGGAGGATACACTGAAGCTTTCTTT. The encoded protein is CASSPLGVVVGGYTEAFF.

The V and J genes are TRBV6-5 and TRBJ1-1; D remains ambiguous. The CDR3 contains 14 residues. Germline CDR1 MNHEY, CDR2 SVGAGI. V was clipped by 6 bases and J by 0 bases, with 11 bases between them. Written as DNA, the CDR3 is TGTGCCAGCAGGCGTCAGAGGATGAACACTGAAGCTTTCTTT. Amino acids: CASRRQRMNTEAFF.